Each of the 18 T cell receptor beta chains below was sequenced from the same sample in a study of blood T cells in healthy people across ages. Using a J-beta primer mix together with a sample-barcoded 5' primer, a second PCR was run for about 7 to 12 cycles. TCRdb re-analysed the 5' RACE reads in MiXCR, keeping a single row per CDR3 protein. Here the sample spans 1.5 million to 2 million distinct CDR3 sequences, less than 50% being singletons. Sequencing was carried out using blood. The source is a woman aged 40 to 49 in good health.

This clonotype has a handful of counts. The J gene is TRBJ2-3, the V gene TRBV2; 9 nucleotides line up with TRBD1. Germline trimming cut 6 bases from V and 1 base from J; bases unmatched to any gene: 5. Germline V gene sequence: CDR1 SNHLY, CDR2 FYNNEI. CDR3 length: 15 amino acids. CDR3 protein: CASRETGGGTDTQYF. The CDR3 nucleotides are TGTGCCAGCAGAGAGACAGGGGGAGGCACAGATACGCAGTATTTT.

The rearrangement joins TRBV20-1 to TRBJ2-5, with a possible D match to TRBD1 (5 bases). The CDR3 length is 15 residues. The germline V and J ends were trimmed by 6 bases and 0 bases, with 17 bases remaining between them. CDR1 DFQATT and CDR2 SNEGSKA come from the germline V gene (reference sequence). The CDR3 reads CSAAQGDSDQETQYF. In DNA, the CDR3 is TGCAGTGCCGCCCAGGGTGACAGTGACCAAGAGACCCAGTACTTC.

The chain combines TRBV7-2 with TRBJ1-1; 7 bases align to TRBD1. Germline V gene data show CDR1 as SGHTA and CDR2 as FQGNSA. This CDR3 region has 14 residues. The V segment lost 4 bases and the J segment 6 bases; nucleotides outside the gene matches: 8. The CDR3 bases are TGTGCCAGCAGCTCTCGACAGGGCCGGGCTGAAGCTTTCTTT. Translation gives CASSSRQGRAEAFF.

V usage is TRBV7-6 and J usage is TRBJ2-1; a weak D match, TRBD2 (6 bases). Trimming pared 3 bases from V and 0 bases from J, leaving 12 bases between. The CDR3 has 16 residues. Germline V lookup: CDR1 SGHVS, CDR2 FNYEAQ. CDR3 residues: CASSFLGRPSYNEQFF. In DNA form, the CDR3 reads TGTGCCAGCAGCTTCCTGGGGAGGCCCTCCTACAATGAGCAGTTCTTC.

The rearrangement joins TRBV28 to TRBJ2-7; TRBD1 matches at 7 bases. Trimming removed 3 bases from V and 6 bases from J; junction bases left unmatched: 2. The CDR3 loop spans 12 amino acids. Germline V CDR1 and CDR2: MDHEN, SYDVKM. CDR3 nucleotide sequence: TGTGCCAGCAGTTTTAGGGGGCGCGAGCAGTACTTC. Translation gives CASSFRGREQYF.

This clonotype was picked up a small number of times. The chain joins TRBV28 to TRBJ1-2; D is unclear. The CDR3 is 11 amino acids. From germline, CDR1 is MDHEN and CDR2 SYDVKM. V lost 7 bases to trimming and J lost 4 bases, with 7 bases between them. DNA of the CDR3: TGTGCCAGCACCCACGGCTATGGCTACACCTTC. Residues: CASTHGYGYTF.

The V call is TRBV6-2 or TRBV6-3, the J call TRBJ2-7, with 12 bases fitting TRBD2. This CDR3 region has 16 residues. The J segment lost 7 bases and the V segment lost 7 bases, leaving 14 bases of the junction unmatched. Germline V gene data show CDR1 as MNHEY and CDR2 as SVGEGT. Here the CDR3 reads CASNEPSGGANNEQYF. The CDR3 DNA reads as TGTGCCAGCAACGAACCTAGCGGGGGGGCCAACAATGAGCAGTACTTC.

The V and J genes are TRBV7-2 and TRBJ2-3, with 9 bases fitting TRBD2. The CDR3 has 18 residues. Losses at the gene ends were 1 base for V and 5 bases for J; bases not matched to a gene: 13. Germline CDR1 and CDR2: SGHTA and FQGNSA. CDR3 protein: CASSLGALAGTSGDTQYF. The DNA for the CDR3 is TGTGCCAGCAGCTTAGGGGCCCTAGCGGGGACGTCGGGAGATACGCAGTATTTT.

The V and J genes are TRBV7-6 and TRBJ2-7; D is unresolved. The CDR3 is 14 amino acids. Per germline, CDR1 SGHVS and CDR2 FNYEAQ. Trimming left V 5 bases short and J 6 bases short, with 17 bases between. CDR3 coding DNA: TGTGCCAGCAGCATGCCCACAGTCGATTCCGAGCAGTACTTC. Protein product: CASSMPTVDSEQYF.

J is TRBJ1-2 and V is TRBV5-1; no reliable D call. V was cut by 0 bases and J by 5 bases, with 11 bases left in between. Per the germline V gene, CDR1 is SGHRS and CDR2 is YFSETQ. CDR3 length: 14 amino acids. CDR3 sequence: CASSLVSTSYGYTF. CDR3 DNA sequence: TGCGCCAGCAGCTTGGTGTCGACATCTTATGGCTACACCTTC.

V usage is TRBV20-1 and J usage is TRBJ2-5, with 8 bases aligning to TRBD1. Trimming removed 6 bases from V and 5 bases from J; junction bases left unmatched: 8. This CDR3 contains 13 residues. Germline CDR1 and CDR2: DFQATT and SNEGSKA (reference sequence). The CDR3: CSAPGQVKETQYF. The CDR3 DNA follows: TGCAGTGCCCCGGGACAGGTCAAGGAGACCCAGTACTTC.

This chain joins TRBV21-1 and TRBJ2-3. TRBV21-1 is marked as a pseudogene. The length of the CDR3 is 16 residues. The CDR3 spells CASSKRSTLCTDTQYF. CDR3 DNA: TGTGCCAGCAGCAAAAGGTCCACTCTGTGCACAGATACGCAGTATTTT.

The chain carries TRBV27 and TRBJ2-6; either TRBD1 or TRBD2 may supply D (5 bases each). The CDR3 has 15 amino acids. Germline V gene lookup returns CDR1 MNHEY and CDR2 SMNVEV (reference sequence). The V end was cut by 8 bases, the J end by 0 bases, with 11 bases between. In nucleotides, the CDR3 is TGTGCCAGCGGCCGAGGGGCCTCTGGGGCCAACGTCCTGACTTTC. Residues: CASGRGASGANVLTF.

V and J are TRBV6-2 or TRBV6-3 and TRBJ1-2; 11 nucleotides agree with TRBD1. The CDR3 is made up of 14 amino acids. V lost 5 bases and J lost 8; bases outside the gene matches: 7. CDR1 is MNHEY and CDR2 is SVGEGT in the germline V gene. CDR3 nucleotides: TGTGCCAGCAGTCGACAGGGACAGGGGGTCGGCTACACCTTC. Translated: CASSRQGQGVGYTF.

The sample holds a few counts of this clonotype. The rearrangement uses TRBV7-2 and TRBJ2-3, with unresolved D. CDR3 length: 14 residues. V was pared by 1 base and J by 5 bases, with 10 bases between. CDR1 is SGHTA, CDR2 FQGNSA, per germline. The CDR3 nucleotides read TGTGCCAGCAGCTTAGTCACAGTGCAAGATACGCAGTATTTT. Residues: CASSLVTVQDTQYF.

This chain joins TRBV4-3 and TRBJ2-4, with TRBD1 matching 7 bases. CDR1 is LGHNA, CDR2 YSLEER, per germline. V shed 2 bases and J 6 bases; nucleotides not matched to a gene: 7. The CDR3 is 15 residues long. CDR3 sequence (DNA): TGCGCCAGCAGCCAAACCGACAGGGACGTAAACATTCAGTACTTC. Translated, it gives CASSQTDRDVNIQYF.

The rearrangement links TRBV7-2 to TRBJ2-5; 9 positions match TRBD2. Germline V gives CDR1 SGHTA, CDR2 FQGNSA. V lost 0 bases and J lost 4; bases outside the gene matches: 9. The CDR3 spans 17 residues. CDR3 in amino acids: CASSLALGLAGSETQYF. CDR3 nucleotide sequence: TGTGCCAGCAGCTTAGCTCTCGGCCTAGCGGGGTCAGAGACCCAGTACTTC.

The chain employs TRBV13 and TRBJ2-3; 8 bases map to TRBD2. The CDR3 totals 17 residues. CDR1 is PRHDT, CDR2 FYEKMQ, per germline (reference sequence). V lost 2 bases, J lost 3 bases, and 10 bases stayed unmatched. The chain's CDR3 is CASSLYSLAVSTDTQYF. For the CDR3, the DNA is TGTGCCAGCAGCTTATACTCACTAGCGGTTAGTACAGATACGCAGTATTTT.